This T cell receptor (beta chain) was captured by sequencing in a study of CD8+ T cells in alopecia areata. About the study: Among treated patients, oral tofacitinib was administered at 5 to 10 mg twice daily.

Worth noting for this clone: Its matching antigen is unknown.

Extracted RNA was reverse transcribed, and the resulting cDNA served as sequencing template. Repertoires were generated with immunoSEQ multiplex PCR, while TCRdb's copy carries only in-frame clones and drops some. The repertoire holds approximately 280,000 clones, with 58% as singletons. Study findings and constraints: Lesional scalp, especially alopecia totalis/universalis, showed higher clonality than normal scalp. Between patients, shared TCR sequences were less clear than in mice. This was possibly due in part to HLA diversity in the patient population.

The treatment: oral pan-JAK inhibitor, 5-10 mg twice daily. CDR3 length: 13 amino acids. Germline CDR1 and CDR2: GTSNPN and SVGIG (reference sequence). The sample consisted of CD4+ T cells sorted from blood, taken at week 24, from a patient treated with tofacitinib. The chain has TRBV30 and TRBJ2-5, with D perhaps TRBD1 (5 bases). The J call may be incorrect, as the DNA end agrees better with TRBJ2-7. This TCR was recovered from a human donor with alopecia areata. CDR3 bases: TGTGCCTGGAGTAGGCCAGGGTCCTACGAGCAGTACTTC. Translated, it gives CAWSRPGSYEQYF.